A single sample gave rise to the 28 T cell receptor beta chains below, sequenced in a study of regulatory T cells in long-lasting Graves disease. Arm-PCR of CDR3 regions with iRepertoire HTBI primers generated TCR beta libraries. One entry per CDR3 protein, called by TCRdb with MiXCR from the multiplex PCR reads. Among approximately 400,000 distinct CDR3 sequences, 20% to 30% were seen once, and the ten largest hold roughly a quarter. Time point reported: persistent/refractory GD, antithyroid drugs over 5 years with positive TRAb. Generation of the TCR library employed RNA extracted from PBMCs. Sequenced material: peripheral blood mononuclear cells (PBMCs), taken when the disease was refractory, from a patient treated with antithyroid drugs. The receptor set was obtained from a female donor with Graves disease.

In this sample, this clonotype turned up many times. The chain carries TRBV2 and TRBJ2-2, with unresolved D. This CDR3 contains 12 residues. The V gene lost 7 bases and the J gene lost 5 bases, with 8 bases spanning the gap. Germline CDR1 SNHLY, CDR2 FYNNEI. In DNA form, the CDR3 reads TGTGCCAGCAAGGCGGTGACCGGGGAGCTGTTTTTT. Protein sequence: CASKAVTGELFF.

The sample holds many counts of this clonotype. The chain has TRBV10-1 and TRBJ2-5; no firm D call. Germline V CDR1 and CDR2: WNHNN, SYGVQD (reference sequence). The CDR3 sequence is 14 residues long. Trimming took 1 base from V and 0 from J, leaving 6 bases between them. The CDR3 nucleotides are TGCGCCAGCAGTGAGTGGCATTACCAAGAGACCCAGTACTTC. It specifies CASSEWHYQETQYF.

This clonotype was counted a few times. The CDR3 coding sequence is TGTGCCAGCAGCTTAGCGGGGGACAGGTACACTGAAGCTTTCTTT. This sequence encodes CASSLAGDRYTEAFF. The J gene is TRBJ1-1, the V gene TRBV7-2, with TRBD1 identical over 8 bases. Germline V gives CDR1 SGHTA, CDR2 FQGNSA. The CDR3 has 15 residues. The V gene end was trimmed by 0 bases and the J gene end by 3 bases; junction bases not matched to a gene: 3.

As for this clonotype: The CDR3 does not end in the conserved phenylalanine or tryptophan, so this is likely a read error. The J gene is TRBJ2-4, the V gene TRBV13; D remains unclear. The V end was cut by 5 bases, the J end by 1 base, with 27 bases between. This CDR3 has 20 residues. Germline loops: CDR1 PRHDT, CDR2 FYEKMQ (reference sequence). CDR3 nucleotide sequence: TGTGCCAGCAGCCCCGTGAGGCAGGTATTTCGGATCGAGGCCAAAAACATTCAGTACCTC. Translated: CASSPVRQVFRIEAKNIQYL.

This clonotype has a count of ten or more. The chain employs TRBV29-1 and TRBJ2-5; 12 nucleotides match TRBD2. The V gene's germline CDR1 is SQVTM and CDR2 ANQGSEA. Losses at the gene ends were 6 bases for V and 5 bases for J; bases not matched to a gene: 7. The CDR3 extends over 14 amino acids. CDR3 nucleotides: TGCAGCGTGACTAGCGGGAGCCTCCGGGAGACCCAGTACTTC. Translation: CSVTSGSLRETQYF. Combining the CDR3 with reference TRBV29-1 and TRBJ2-5 gives the whole variable domain SAVISQKPSRDICQRGTSLTIQCQVDSQVTMMFWYRQQPGQSLTLIATANQGSEATYESGFVIDKFPISRPNLTFSTLTVSNMSPEDSSIYLCSVTSGSLRETQYFGPGTRLLVL.

The J gene is TRBJ2-7, the V gene TRBV4-1; 7 nucleotides line up with TRBD2. Looked up from germline, CDR1 is MGHRA and CDR2 is YSYEKL. The V gene end was trimmed by 2 bases and the J gene end by 4 bases; junction bases not matched to a gene: 8. CDR3 length: 15 amino acids. The CDR3 is CASSQPSGTFYEQYF. The CDR3 region has the DNA TGCGCCAGCAGCCAACCTAGCGGAACCTTTTACGAGCAGTACTTC.

The rearrangement links TRBV2 to TRBJ1-6; D unclear. The CDR3 consists of 11 residues. Germline V lookup: CDR1 SNHLY, CDR2 FYNNEI. The V gene lost 5 bases and the J gene lost 10 bases, with 6 bases spanning the gap. The CDR3 protein is CASSTRSPLHF. The CDR3 region has the DNA TGTGCCAGCAGTACTAGGTCACCCCTCCACTTT.

This clonotype was seen a handful of times. The chain carries TRBV20-1 and TRBJ2-1; D is possibly TRBD2 (6 bases). The germline V gene encodes CDR1 DFQATT and CDR2 SNEGSKA (reference sequence). The CDR3 totals 15 residues. V was cut by 6 bases and J by 0 bases, with 15 bases left in between. As DNA, the CDR3 is TGCAGTGCAAACCGGGACTTAGACTCCTACAATGAGCAGTTCTTC. It yields the protein CSANRDLDSYNEQFF.

The chain joins TRBV30 to TRBJ2-7; D is unclear. The V gene lost 2 bases and the J gene lost 4 bases, with 9 bases spanning the gap. The CDR3 loop spans 12 amino acids. Germline V CDR1 and CDR2: GTSNPN, SVGIG (reference sequence). In nucleotides, the CDR3 is TGTGCCTGGAGTTGGCAGGTTTACGAGCAGTACTTC. This encodes CAWSWQVYEQYF.

In its sample, this clonotype was seen many times. The J gene is TRBJ1-1, the V gene TRBV2; no clear D gene. The germline gives CDR1 SNHLY, CDR2 FYNNEI. The V and J ends lost 3 bases and 7 bases respectively, with 6 bases between them. This CDR3 has 11 amino acids. The CDR3 region is CASSETFEAFF. In nucleotides, the CDR3 is TGTGCCAGCAGTGAGACATTTGAAGCTTTCTTT.

V gene TRBV6-5 combines with J gene TRBJ2-1, with TRBD2 matching over 8 bases. Germline CDR1 MNHEY, CDR2 SVGAGI. Trimming removed 4 bases from V and 10 bases from J; junction bases left unmatched: 12. The CDR3 runs 15 residues. In DNA, the CDR3 is TGTGCCAGCAGTTCCCGGACTAGCAGACATGGAGAGCAGTTCTTC. Amino acids: CASSSRTSRHGEQFF.

This clonotype was found a few times. The chain links TRBV2 to TRBJ1-3, with 8 bases lining up with TRBD1. The J segment lost 4 bases and the V segment lost 5 bases, leaving 7 bases of the junction unmatched. CDR3 length equals 15 residues. The germline gives CDR1 SNHLY, CDR2 FYNNEI. The CDR3 DNA follows: TGTGCCAGCAGTATACGGACAGGGCCCGGAAACACCATATATTTT. Residues: CASSIRTGPGNTIYF.

This clonotype was seen ten or more times. The chain carries TRBV2 and TRBJ1-5, with a weak D call TRBD1 (5 bases). This CDR3 is built from 14 residues. CDR1 and CDR2 from the germline V gene are SNHLY and FYNNEI. V was trimmed by 3 bases and J by 5 bases, leaving 11 bases between them. The CDR3, as DNA: TGTGCCAGCAGTGAGGGGGGTAGATATCAGCCCCAGCATTTT. As protein: CASSEGGRYQPQHF.

This clonotype was seen ten or more times. The V and J genes are TRBV20-1 and TRBJ1-2; a possible D gene is TRBD1 (5 bases). The CDR3 is made up of 12 amino acids. From germline, CDR1 is DFQATT and CDR2 SNEGSKA (reference sequence). V gave up 5 bases and J gave up 8 bases, with 15 bases separating them. The CDR3 is CSADRGLVGYTF. The DNA for the CDR3 is TGCAGTGCTGACCGGGGCCTGGTAGGCTACACCTTC.

This clonotype has just a few counts. This chain connects TRBV15 to TRBJ2-1; D not certain. Between the trimmed V and J ends, which lost 1 base and 6 bases, there was a span of 4 bases. Germline assignment: CDR1 LNHNV and CDR2 YYDKDF (reference sequence). There are 12 residues in the CDR3. CDR3 protein: CATSRVANEQFF. Written as DNA, the CDR3 is TGTGCCACCAGCAGAGTTGCCAATGAGCAGTTCTTC.

The table lists this clonotype with a few counts. This chain connects TRBV29-1 to TRBJ2-5; 10 nucleotides line up with TRBD2. The CDR3 extends over 18 amino acids. The germline CDR1 and CDR2 sequences are SQVTM and ANQGSEA. V trimming: 7 bases; J trimming: 5 bases; junction bases outside the gene matches: 22. The CDR3 protein is CSALCRASGSTRQETQYF. CDR3 bases: TGCAGCGCCCTGTGTAGGGCTAGCGGGAGTACCCGTCAGGAGACCCAGTACTTC.

The chain recombines TRBV7-2 with TRBJ2-6; no clear D gene. The ends were cut back, 2 bases at V and 0 bases at J, with 8 bases in the middle. This CDR3 region has 16 residues. CDR1 and CDR2 from the germline V gene are SGHTA and FQGNSA. The chain's CDR3 is CASSLRANSGANVLTF. The CDR3 DNA is TGTGCCAGCAGCTTAAGGGCCAACTCTGGGGCCAACGTCCTGACTTTC.

This sequence joins TRBV7-2 and TRBJ2-7; 9 bases match TRBD2. The germline gives CDR1 SGHTA, CDR2 FQGNSA. The CDR3 runs 12 residues. The ends lost 5 bases at V and 7 bases at J; junction bases unmatched: 3. CDR3 bases: TGTGCCAGCAGCCCGAGCGGGAGGGAGCAGTACTTC. Translation: CASSPSGREQYF.

This chain links TRBV24-1 with TRBJ2-2, with a tentative D call TRBD2 (6 bases). Germline CDR1 reads KGHDR; CDR2 reads SFDVKD. The CDR3 extends over 15 amino acids. V lost 2 bases and J 9 bases, leaving 15 bases between the germline ends. CDR3 sequence (DNA): TGTGCCACCAGTGATTCCGGGACTTTATGGAGGGAGCTGTTTTTT. Amino acid sequence: CATSDSGTLWRELFF.

The rearrangement uses TRBV6-2 or TRBV6-3 and TRBJ2-4, with 8 bases lining up with TRBD2. The CDR3 has 17 amino acids. The J segment lost 0 bases and the V segment lost 5 bases, leaving 9 bases of the junction unmatched. Germline V CDR1 and CDR2: MNHEY, SVGEGT. The CDR3 bases are TGTGCCAGCAGTGACGGGGGGGAGACCCTAGCCAAAAACATTCAGTACTTC. The encoded protein is CASSDGGETLAKNIQYF.

This clonotype is a singleton in its sample. The chain employs TRBV14 and TRBJ1-3; 8 bases fit TRBD1. CDR1 is SGHDN and CDR2 is FVKESK in the germline V gene. The CDR3 has 17 amino acids. Trimming cost V 3 bases and J 2 bases; bases outside gene matches: 9. The chain's CDR3 is CASSHWTGTVAGNTIYF. CDR3 DNA: TGTGCCAGCAGCCACTGGACAGGGACTGTGGCTGGAAACACCATATATTTT.

The rearrangement uses TRBV7-9 and TRBJ1-5; D uncertain. The CDR3 is 17 amino acids. V gave up 2 bases and J gave up 0 bases, with 14 bases separating them. Germline V lookup: CDR1 SEHNR, CDR2 FQNEAQ (reference sequence). The CDR3 DNA reads TGTGCCAGCAGCTTAAGTGGGTCAGCTTATAGCAATCAGCCCCAGCATTTT. This translates into CASSLSGSAYSNQPQHF.

The rearrangement uses TRBV12-3 or TRBV12-4 and TRBJ2-3; no clear D gene. V was trimmed by 1 base and J by 4 bases, leaving 3 bases between them. This CDR3 region has 12 residues. The CDR3 bases are TGTGCCAGCAGTTTAGTTTCAGATACGCAGTATTTT. This gives the protein CASSLVSDTQYF.

A few counts support this clonotype. This chain uses TRBV29-1 with TRBJ2-5, with D possibly being TRBD1 (6 bases). Germline V gene sequence: CDR1 SQVTM, CDR2 ANQGSEA. V shed 6 bases and J shed 3 bases, with 11 bases lying between them. CDR3 size: 12 residues. CDR3 amino acids: CSVGTPEETQYF. As DNA, the CDR3 is TGCAGCGTCGGGACACCCGAAGAGACCCAGTACTTC.

The chain carries TRBV7-2 and TRBJ2-6; TRBD2 is a possible D gene (5 bases). Per the germline V gene, CDR1 is SGHTA and CDR2 is FQGNSA. Deletions cut 6 bases from V and 3 bases from J, with 12 bases between. The CDR3 length is 15 residues. The CDR3 sequence is CASSLGRDGANVLTF. The CDR3 DNA is TGTGCCAGCAGTCTAGGTCGGGATGGGGCCAACGTCCTGACTTTC.

The table lists this clonotype with a count of one. This rearrangement joins TRBV2 to TRBJ2-1; the match to TRBD1 covers 9 bases. CDR1 is SNHLY and CDR2 is FYNNEI in the germline V gene. With V trimmed by 6 bases and J by 7 bases, 7 bases remained unmatched. This CDR3 region has 14 residues. The CDR3 is CASRAGTGRNEQFF. CDR3 nucleotides: TGTGCCAGCAGGGCCGGGACAGGGAGGAATGAGCAGTTCTTC. Using reference TRBV2 and TRBJ2-1 for the parts outside the CDR3, the full variable domain is EPEVTQTPSHQVTQMGQEVILRCVPISNHLYFYWYRQILGQKVEFLVSFYNNEISEKSEIFDDQFSVERPDGSNFTLKIRSTKLEDSAMYFCASRAGTGRNEQFFGPGTRLTVL.

This clonotype was observed a few times. One base away lies a much larger clone, so this may be a sequencing read error. No conserved phenylalanine or tryptophan ends this CDR3, so it is likely a read error. The rearrangement joins TRBV6-5 to TRBJ2-5; 11 positions agree with TRBD1. CDR3 length equals 15 residues. The V gene end was trimmed by 4 bases and the J gene end by 4 bases; junction bases not matched to a gene: 5. CDR1 is MNHEY and CDR2 is SVGAGI in the germline V gene. The DNA for the CDR3 is TGTGCCAGCAGTTGGACAGGGGGCAGGGGAGAGACCCAGTACCTC. This gives the protein CASSWTGGRGETQYL.

Comment on this clonotype: A much larger clone differs by one base, so this may be a read error. CDR3 DNA sequence: TGTGCCTGGAATTTTGATGCCAGAGGGACCCAGTACTTC. It is translated as CAWNFDARGTQYF. This sequence joins TRBV30 and TRBJ2-5; D is unclear. The CDR3 extends over 13 amino acids. Germline loops: CDR1 GTSNPN, CDR2 SVGIG (reference sequence). V was pared by 4 bases and J by 7 bases, with 16 bases between.